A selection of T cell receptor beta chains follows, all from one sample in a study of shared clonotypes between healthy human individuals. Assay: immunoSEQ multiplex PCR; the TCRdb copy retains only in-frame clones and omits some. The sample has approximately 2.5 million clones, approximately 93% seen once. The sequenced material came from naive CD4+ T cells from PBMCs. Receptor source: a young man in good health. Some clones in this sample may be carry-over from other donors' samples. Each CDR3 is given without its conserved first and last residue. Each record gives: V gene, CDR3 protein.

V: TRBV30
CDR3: AWDSHPRAMSYT

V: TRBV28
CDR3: ASSPPNGNQPQH

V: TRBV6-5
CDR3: ASTPPGLWGTQY

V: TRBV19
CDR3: ASRPAGGGYEQY

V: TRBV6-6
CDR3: ASSPRRSSTDTQY

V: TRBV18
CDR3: ASLDSRGGTEAF

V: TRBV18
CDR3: ASSQDRNTEAF

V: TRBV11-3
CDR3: ASSLGRRNTIY

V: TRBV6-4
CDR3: ASSERTGGAGELF

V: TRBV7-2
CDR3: ASSLGRNTGELF

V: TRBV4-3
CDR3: ASSQEYLHTGASYGYT

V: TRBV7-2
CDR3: ASSRLWSNTEAF

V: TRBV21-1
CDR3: ASSKSSARVEAF

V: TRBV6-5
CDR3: ASSYSGGRTEAF

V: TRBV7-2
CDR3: ASSLVGTSGGGEQF

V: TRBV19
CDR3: ASSIVRGTGELF

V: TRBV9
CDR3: ASSVGTTRDIQY

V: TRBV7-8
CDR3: ASSVRALLRSGPSTDTQY

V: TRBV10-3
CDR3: AMGRQGGQPQH

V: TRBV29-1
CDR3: SALWGDTQY

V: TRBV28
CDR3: ASSTRDTNTEAF

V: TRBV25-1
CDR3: ASSEFTVQY

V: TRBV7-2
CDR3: ASSLAVGRVQETQY

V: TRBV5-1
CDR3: ASSLGQGGNIQY

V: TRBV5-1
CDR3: ASSESGQGNTEAF

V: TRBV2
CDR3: ASSSGANTGELF

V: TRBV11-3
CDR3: ASSLDGYEQY

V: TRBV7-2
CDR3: ASSLAQGRYGYT

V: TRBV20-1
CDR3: SARVGEQF

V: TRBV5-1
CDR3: ASSLADTQY

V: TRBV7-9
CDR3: ASSLGGAPDDGYT

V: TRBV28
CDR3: ASSPGELGSYEQY